A single sample gave rise to the 24 T cell receptor beta chains below, sequenced in a study of T-cell memory formation after mild COVID-19. MiXCR was run by TCRdb on the 5' RACE reads, yielding one entry per CDR3 protein. The sample has approximately 44,000 distinct CDR3 sequences, 7.3% seen once. The specimen was PBMCs or a T cell subset sorted from them (not recorded which). The receptors shown here come from a man between 18 and 35 years old who had mild COVID-19 (a few samples of this study predate the infection). Cell type and time point are not known.

This chain joins TRBV7-2 and TRBJ2-5, with D perhaps TRBD1 or TRBD2 (6 bases each). The germline CDR1 and CDR2 sequences are SGHTA and FQGNSA. The V end was cut by 4 bases, the J end by 5 bases, with 14 bases between. The CDR3 runs to 14 residues. CDR3 loop: CASSSVGGWETQYF. Here the CDR3 DNA reads TGTGCCAGCAGCTCCGTCGGGGGCTGGGAGACCCAGTACTTC.

This clonotype has a handful of counts. V usage is TRBV6-2 or TRBV6-3 and J usage is TRBJ2-6, with D tentatively TRBD1 or TRBD2 (5 bases each). Per germline, CDR1 MNHEY and CDR2 SVGEGT. The CDR3 totals 15 residues. CDR3 nucleotides: TGTGCAGGCCAATCGGGACGATCTGGGGCCAACGTCCTGACTTTC. Translated, it gives CAGQSGRSGANVLTF.

The table lists this clonotype with many counts. The gene calls are TRBV7-2 and TRBJ1-1; 8 bases align to TRBD1. V trimming: 1 base; J trimming: 4 bases; junction bases outside the gene matches: 5. CDR1 SGHTA and CDR2 FQGNSA come from the germline V gene. The CDR3 extends over 15 amino acids. As DNA, the CDR3 is TGTGCCAGCAGCTTAGGACAGGGGCAGATCACTGAAGCTTTCTTT. Translation: CASSLGQGQITEAFF.

Many counts were recorded for this clonotype. The chain recombines TRBV6-6 with TRBJ2-2, with a weak D call TRBD2 (6 bases). The CDR3 totals 15 residues. Germline V gene lookup returns CDR1 MNHNY and CDR2 SVGAGI (reference sequence). V lost 6 bases to trimming and J lost 4 bases, with 15 bases between them. CDR3 bases: TGTGCCAGCAGGGCTTGGGGGGTAGGCACCGGGGAGCTGTTTTTT. As protein: CASRAWGVGTGELFF.

At least ten counts were recorded for this clonotype. The chain uses TRBV15 and TRBJ2-7; D is undetermined. Germline loops: CDR1 LNHNV, CDR2 YYDKDF (reference sequence). The CDR3 contains 16 residues. The germline V and J ends were trimmed by 3 bases and 0 bases, with 15 bases remaining between them. CDR3 sequence: CATSRLSRSGSYEQYF. CDR3 in DNA: TGTGCCACCAGCAGGTTGAGCAGGTCGGGCTCCTACGAGCAGTACTTC.

The rearrangement joins TRBV12-3 or TRBV12-4 to TRBJ1-4; the D is unclear. The germline V and J ends were trimmed by 3 bases and 5 bases, with 7 bases remaining between them. The CDR3 totals 13 residues. CDR3 protein: CASSFQLNEKLFF. Written as DNA, the CDR3 is TGTGCCAGCAGTTTCCAGTTAAATGAAAAACTGTTTTTT.

The CDR3 loop is CASSFIITPLHF. CDR3 DNA: TGTGCCAGCAGTTTTATTATTACGCCCCTCCACTTT. The gene calls are TRBV12-3 or TRBV12-4 and TRBJ1-6; no clear D. The CDR3 extends over 12 amino acids. V gave up 3 bases and J gave up 13 bases, with 10 bases separating them.

There are many counts of this clonotype. The chain carries TRBV12-3 or TRBV12-4 and TRBJ2-2; TRBD1 matches at 7 bases. The CDR3 totals 15 residues. The ends lost 6 bases at V and 2 bases at J; junction bases unmatched: 6. The CDR3 loop is CASSRDRVNTGELFF. CDR3 nucleotides: TGTGCCAGCAGCCGAGACAGGGTAAACACCGGGGAGCTGTTTTTT.

This chain connects TRBV25-1 to TRBJ2-6; D may be TRBD2 (5 bases). The CDR3 runs 16 residues. The V and J ends lost 5 bases and 1 base respectively, with 12 bases between them. CDR1 and CDR2 (germline): MGHDK, SYGVNS. The DNA for the CDR3 is TGTGCCAGCAGTTCCCACCGGGAATCTGGGGCCAACGTCCTGACTTTC. Translated: CASSSHRESGANVLTF.

The CDR3 DNA sequence: TGCAGCGTTGTGGGCAGCCGGTACAATGAGCAGTTCTTC. Protein product: CSVVGSRYNEQFF. V is TRBV29-1 and J is TRBJ2-1; no reliable D call. V was trimmed by 4 bases and J by 4 bases, leaving 11 bases between them. The CDR3 contains 13 residues. Germline values: CDR1 SQVTM, CDR2 ANQGSEA.

This chain joins TRBV7-2 and TRBJ1-6; D is undetermined. The CDR3 extends over 14 amino acids. The germline V gene encodes CDR1 SGHTA and CDR2 FQGNSA. Trimming left V 2 bases short and J 5 bases short, with 7 bases between. The CDR3 reads CASSLTLNNSPLHF. CDR3 nucleotide sequence: TGTGCCAGCAGCTTAACCTTAAATAATTCACCCCTCCACTTT.

This clonotype was counted between two and nine times. The chain uses TRBV19 and TRBJ1-2; 7 positions agree with TRBD1. The CDR3 has 12 amino acids. V gave up 9 bases and J gave up 5 bases; unmatched junction bases: 6. The germline CDR1 and CDR2 sequences are LNHDA and SQIVND (reference sequence). Here the CDR3 DNA reads TGTGCCAGCCAGGGGGTCCGGTATGGCTACACCTTC. This translates into CASQGVRYGYTF.

A few counts support this clonotype. The chain carries TRBV7-9 and TRBJ2-1; either TRBD1 or TRBD2 may fit D (7 bases each). With 5 bases removed from V and 6 bases from J, the gap between germline ends came to 17 bases. CDR1 is SEHNR and CDR2 is FQNEAQ in the germline V gene (reference sequence). The length of the CDR3 is 15 residues. The CDR3 is CASSQGTAGSNEQFF. The DNA for the CDR3 is TGTGCCAGCAGCCAGGGGACAGCGGGGAGCAATGAGCAGTTCTTC.

This chain connects TRBV6-5 to TRBJ2-5; D not resolved. This CDR3 region has 13 residues. Germline-derived CDR1 and CDR2 are MNHEY and SVGAGI. The ends were cut back, 2 bases at V and 5 bases at J, with 9 bases in the middle. Written as DNA, the CDR3 is TGTGCCAGCAGTTACGGGCCTATGGAGACCCAGTACTTC. This translates into CASSYGPMETQYF.

The chain joins TRBV7-2 to TRBJ2-1, with 11 bases fitting TRBD1. Looked up from germline, CDR1 is SGHTA and CDR2 is FQGNSA. This CDR3 comprises 14 residues. Losses at the gene ends were 8 bases for V and 8 bases for J; bases not matched to a gene: 8. In nucleotides, the CDR3 is TGTGCCAGCGGCCGGGACAGGGGGTGGGATGAGCAGTTCTTC. It specifies CASGRDRGWDEQFF. The full variable domain, in which reference TRBV7-2 and TRBJ2-1 provide the parts outside the CDR3, is GAGVSQSPSNKVTEKGKDVELRCDPISGHTALYWYRQSLGQGLEFLIYFQGNSAPDKSGLPSDRFSAERTGGSVSTLTIQRTQQEDSAVYLCASGRDRGWDEQFFGPGTRLTVL.

The genes are TRBV5-1 and TRBJ2-7; D gene uncertain. This CDR3 is built from 14 residues. V was pared by 0 bases and J by 0 bases, with 7 bases between. Germline CDR1 reads SGHRS; CDR2 reads YFSETQ. CDR3 amino acids: CASSLVPGSYEQYF. CDR3 DNA: TGCGCCAGCAGCTTGGTACCAGGCTCCTACGAGCAGTACTTC.

This clonotype was counted many times. CDR3: CASSTGGKNIQYF. CDR3 bases: TGTGCCAGCAGTACAGGGGGCAAAAACATTCAGTACTTC. The rearrangement links TRBV7-3 to TRBJ2-4; 8 bases fit TRBD1. CDR1 is SGHTA and CDR2 is FQGTGA in the germline V gene. Losses at the gene ends were 6 bases for V and 3 bases for J; bases not matched to a gene: 1. This CDR3 has 13 amino acids.

V gene TRBV4-1 combines with J gene TRBJ1-2, with a tentative D call TRBD1 (6 bases). Germline-derived CDR1 and CDR2 are MGHRA and YSYEKL. The ends were cut back, 1 base at V and 4 bases at J, with 10 bases in the middle. CDR3 length equals 14 residues. CDR3 DNA sequence: TGCGCCAGCAGCCAAGCCAGGGGCGGCTATGGCTACACCTTC. This codes for CASSQARGGYGYTF.

This clonotype was counted many times. The chain uses TRBV4-2 and TRBJ2-2, with 12 bases matching TRBD2. V lost 1 base and J lost 5; bases outside the gene matches: 8. CDR1 and CDR2 from the germline V gene are LGHNA and YNFKEQ. The CDR3 loop spans 18 amino acids. The DNA of the CDR3 is TGTGCCAGCAGCCAAGTTCTAGCGGGGGGGCTTGGGACCGGGGAGCTGTTTTTT. Amino acid sequence: CASSQVLAGGLGTGELFF.

The chain uses TRBV9 and TRBJ1-2; D is possibly TRBD1 (5 bases). V was clipped by 3 bases and J by 2 bases, with 8 bases between them. CDR1 is SGDLS and CDR2 is YYNGEE in the germline V gene. This CDR3 spans 13 amino acids. CDR3 protein: CASSGRGNYGYTF. CDR3 nucleotides: TGTGCCAGCAGCGGCCGGGGCAACTATGGCTACACCTTC.

The rearrangement uses TRBV6-6 and TRBJ2-5; 8 bases fit TRBD1. The length of the CDR3 is 14 residues. After removal of 2 bases from V and 7 bases from J, the junction contained 6 bases not matched to a gene. Germline V CDR1 and CDR2: MNHNY, SVGAGI (reference sequence). The CDR3 sequence: CASSYQGASPTQYF. CDR3 nucleotides: TGTGCCAGCAGTTACCAGGGGGCTTCCCCGACCCAGTACTTC.

There are a few counts of this clonotype. V usage is TRBV28 and J usage is TRBJ1-5, with a possible D match to TRBD1 (6 bases). V lost 9 bases, J lost 5 bases, and 17 bases lay in between. Germline CDR1 MDHEN, CDR2 SYDVKM. The CDR3 has 14 residues. CDR3 region: CASEGGNGDQPQHF. The CDR3 DNA sequence: TGTGCCAGTGAAGGGGGGAATGGGGATCAGCCCCAGCATTTT. The full variable domain, its missing parts supplied by reference TRBV28 and TRBJ1-5, is DVKVTQSSRYLVKRTGEKVFLECVQDMDHENMFWYRQDPGLGLRLIYFSYDVKMKEKGDIPEGYSVSREKKERFSLILESASTNQTSMYLCASEGGNGDQPQHFGDGTRLSIL.

This clonotype is a singleton in its sample. The CDR3 DNA reads as TGTGCCAGCAGCCAGGCTCGGGGCTACACCTTC. As protein: CASSQARGYTF. The chain joins TRBV3-1 to TRBJ1-2, with D uncertain. Germline loops: CDR1 LGHDT, CDR2 YNNKEL (reference sequence). CDR3 size: 11 residues. V lost 3 bases and J lost 8, with 7 bases in between.

This clonotype has just a few counts. The CDR3 region is CASSSGMNTGELFF. CDR3 DNA sequence: TGTGCCAGCAGCTCGGGGATGAACACCGGGGAGCTGTTTTTT. This chain links TRBV7-2 with TRBJ2-2; the D gene is possibly TRBD2 (5 bases). The CDR3 runs to 14 residues. The V gene's germline CDR1 is SGHTA and CDR2 FQGNSA. The V and J ends lost 4 bases and 1 base respectively, with 7 bases between them.